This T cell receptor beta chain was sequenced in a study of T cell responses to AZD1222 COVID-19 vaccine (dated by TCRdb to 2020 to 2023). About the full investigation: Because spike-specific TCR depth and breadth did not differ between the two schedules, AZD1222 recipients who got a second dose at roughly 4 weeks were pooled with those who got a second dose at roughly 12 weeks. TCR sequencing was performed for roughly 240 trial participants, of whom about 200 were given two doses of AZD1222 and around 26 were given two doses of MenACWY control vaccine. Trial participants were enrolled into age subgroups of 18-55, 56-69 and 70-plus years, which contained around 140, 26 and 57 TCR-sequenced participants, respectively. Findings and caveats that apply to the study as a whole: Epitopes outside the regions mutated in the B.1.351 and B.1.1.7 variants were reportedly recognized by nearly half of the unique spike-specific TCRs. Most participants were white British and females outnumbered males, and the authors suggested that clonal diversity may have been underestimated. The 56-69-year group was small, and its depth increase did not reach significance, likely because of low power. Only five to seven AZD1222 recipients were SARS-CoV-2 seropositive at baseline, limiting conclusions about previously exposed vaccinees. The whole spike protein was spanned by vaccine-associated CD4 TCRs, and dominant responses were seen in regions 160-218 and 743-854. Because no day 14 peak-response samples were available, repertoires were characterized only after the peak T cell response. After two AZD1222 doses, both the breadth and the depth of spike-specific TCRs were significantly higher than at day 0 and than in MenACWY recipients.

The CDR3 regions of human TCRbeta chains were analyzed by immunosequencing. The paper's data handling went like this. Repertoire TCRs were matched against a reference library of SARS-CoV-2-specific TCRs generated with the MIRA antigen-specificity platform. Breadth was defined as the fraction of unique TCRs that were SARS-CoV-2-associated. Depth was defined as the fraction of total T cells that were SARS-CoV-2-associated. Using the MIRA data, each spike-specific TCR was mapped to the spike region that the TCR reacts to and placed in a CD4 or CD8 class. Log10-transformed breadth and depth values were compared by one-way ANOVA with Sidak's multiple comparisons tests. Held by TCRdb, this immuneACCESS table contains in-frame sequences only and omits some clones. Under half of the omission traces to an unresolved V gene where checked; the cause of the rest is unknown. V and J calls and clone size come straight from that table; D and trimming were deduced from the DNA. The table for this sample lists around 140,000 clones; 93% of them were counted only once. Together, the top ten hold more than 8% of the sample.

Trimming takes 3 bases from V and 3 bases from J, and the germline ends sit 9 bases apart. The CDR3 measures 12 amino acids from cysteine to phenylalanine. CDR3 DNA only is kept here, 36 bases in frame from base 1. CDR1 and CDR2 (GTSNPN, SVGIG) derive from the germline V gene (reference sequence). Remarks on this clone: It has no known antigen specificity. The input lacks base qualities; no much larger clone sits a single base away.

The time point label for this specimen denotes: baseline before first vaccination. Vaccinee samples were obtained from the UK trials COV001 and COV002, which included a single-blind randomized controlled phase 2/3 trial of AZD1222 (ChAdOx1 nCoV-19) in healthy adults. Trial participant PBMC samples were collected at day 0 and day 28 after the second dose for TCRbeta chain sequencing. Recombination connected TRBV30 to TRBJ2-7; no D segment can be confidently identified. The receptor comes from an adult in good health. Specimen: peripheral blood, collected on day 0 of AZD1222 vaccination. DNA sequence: TGTGCCTGGAGCGATACAAACTACGAGCAGTACTTC. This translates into CAWSDTNYEQYF.